This is a list of T cell receptor beta chains from one sample in a study of blood T cell repertoires in COVID-19. Sequencing used immunoSEQ multiplex PCR; TCRdb keeps in-frame clones, though not all of them. The sample holds 20,000 to 25,000 clones, less than 90% seen once. The sequencing sample was made of peripheral blood. The receptors stem from a man aged 40-49 years with acute or convalescent COVID-19. CDR3s include the opening cysteine and the closing phenylalanine or tryptophan. Each record gives: J gene, D gene, clone size, V gene, CDR3 DNA, CDR3 protein. A D gene is named only where the DNA matches it firmly. The size field is filled for only some rows; it gives once, few, many or a size class.

J gene: TRBJ2-7
D gene: -
clone size: -
V gene: TRBV30
CDR3 DNA: TGTGCCTGGAGTGTACCGGTCCCAAGTTCATCCTACGAGCAGTACTTC
CDR3 protein: CAWSVPVPSSSYEQYF

J gene: TRBJ1-2
D gene: -
clone size: -
V gene: TRBV27
CDR3 DNA: TGTGCCAGCAGTATTGGGGGGGGCGGAGGCTACACCTTC
CDR3 protein: CASSIGGGGGYTF

J gene: TRBJ1-4
D gene: -
clone size: -
V gene: TRBV18
CDR3 DNA: TGTGCCAGCTCACTGGACAGCCCAACTAATGAAAAACTGTTTTTT
CDR3 protein: CASSLDSPTNEKLFF

J gene: TRBJ1-6
D gene: TRBD1
clone size: -
V gene: TRBV6-6
CDR3 DNA: TGTGCCAGCAGTTACACCGGACAGGGGAATTCACCCCTCCACTTT
CDR3 protein: CASSYTGQGNSPLHF

J gene: TRBJ1-1
D gene: -
clone size: -
V gene: TRBV29-1
CDR3 DNA: TGCAGCGTTGAAGATCTCGCGGGGAACACTGAAGCTTTCTTT
CDR3 protein: CSVEDLAGNTEAFF

J gene: TRBJ2-7
D gene: -
clone size: -
V gene: TRBV2
CDR3 DNA: TGTGCCAGCAGCCAGGAAATAACCTACGAGCAGTACTTC
CDR3 protein: CASSQEITYEQYF

J gene: TRBJ2-7
D gene: TRBD2
clone size: -
V gene: TRBV6-4
CDR3 DNA: TGTGCCAGCAGTGACAGGACTAGCGGGGGGCGTCGCGAGCAGTACTTC
CDR3 protein: CASSDRTSGGRREQYF

J gene: TRBJ1-5
D gene: -
clone size: -
V gene: TRBV6-2/TRBV6-3
CDR3 DNA: TGTGCCAGCAGTTACGGTCAGGGAATAATTAATCAGCCCCAGCATTTT
CDR3 protein: CASSYGQGIINQPQHF

J gene: TRBJ2-2
D gene: TRBD2
clone size: -
V gene: TRBV14
CDR3 DNA: TGTGCCAGCACCGCCATAGCGGGAGGGCCGGGCACCGGGGAGCTGTTTTTT
CDR3 protein: CASTAIAGGPGTGELFF

J gene: TRBJ2-5
D gene: -
clone size: -
V gene: TRBV6-6
CDR3 DNA: TGTGCCAGCAGTTACTACGGGGAAGAGACCCAGTACTTC
CDR3 protein: CASSYYGEETQYF

J gene: TRBJ1-5
D gene: -
clone size: -
V gene: TRBV19
CDR3 DNA: TGTGCCAGTACCCTAGGGCAGGGTAGAAATCAGCCCCAGCATTTT
CDR3 protein: CASTLGQGRNQPQHF

J gene: TRBJ2-3
D gene: -
clone size: -
V gene: TRBV11-3
CDR3 DNA: TGTGCCAGCAGCTTAGGTCCAGCAGATACGCAGTATTTT
CDR3 protein: CASSLGPADTQYF

J gene: TRBJ2-7
D gene: TRBD2
clone size: -
V gene: TRBV2
CDR3 DNA: TGTGCCTGGGGGACTAGTTCCTACGAGCAGTACTTC
CDR3 protein: CAWGTSSYEQYF

J gene: TRBJ1-2
D gene: TRBD1
clone size: once
V gene: TRBV6-1
CDR3 DNA: TGTGCCAGCAGTGAAGGACAGGGAGGCTATGGCTACACCTTC
CDR3 protein: CASSEGQGGYGYTF

J gene: TRBJ1-5
D gene: TRBD1
clone size: -
V gene: TRBV6-2/TRBV6-3
CDR3 DNA: TGTGCCAGCAGTCGCACGATCCACTGGACAGGAGGCGATCAGCCCCAGCATTTT
CDR3 protein: CASSRTIHWTGGDQPQHF

J gene: TRBJ1-1
D gene: -
clone size: -
V gene: TRBV2
CDR3 DNA: TGTGCCAGCAGTGAATTTCGAGGGTCAATAGCTTTCTTT
CDR3 protein: CASSEFRGSIAFF

J gene: TRBJ2-2
D gene: -
clone size: -
V gene: TRBV5-1
CDR3 DNA: TGCGCCAGCAGCTTGGCCGGCAGGGCGGGAACCGGGGAGCTGTTTTTT
CDR3 protein: CASSLAGRAGTGELFF

J gene: TRBJ2-5
D gene: -
clone size: -
V gene: TRBV5-1
CDR3 DNA: TGCGCCAGCAGCTTGGGCCACAACGGGGAGACCCAGTACTTC
CDR3 protein: CASSLGHNGETQYF

J gene: TRBJ1-2
D gene: -
clone size: -
V gene: TRBV5-5
CDR3 DNA: TGTGCCAGCAGCTTGGAGGTGACAACCTATGGCTACACCTTC
CDR3 protein: CASSLEVTTYGYTF

J gene: TRBJ2-7
D gene: -
clone size: -
V gene: TRBV27
CDR3 DNA: TGTGCCAGTCGTGACAGAGCCTACGAGCAGTACTTC
CDR3 protein: CASRDRAYEQYF

J gene: TRBJ2-2
D gene: -
clone size: -
V gene: TRBV9
CDR3 DNA: TGTGCCAGCAGCGTAGGGCAGGGAGGCGACACCGGGGAGCTGTTTTTT
CDR3 protein: CASSVGQGGDTGELFF

J gene: TRBJ2-6
D gene: -
clone size: -
V gene: TRBV7-6
CDR3 DNA: TGTGCCAGCAGCCGCCTCAGTGGACACTTCTCTGGGGCCAACGTCCTGACTTTC
CDR3 protein: CASSRLSGHFSGANVLTF

J gene: TRBJ2-7
D gene: -
clone size: -
V gene: TRBV18
CDR3 DNA: TGTGCCAGCTCACCACCTGAATTAGTCTACGAGCAGTACTTC
CDR3 protein: CASSPPELVYEQYF

J gene: TRBJ2-5
D gene: TRBD1
clone size: -
V gene: TRBV13
CDR3 DNA: TGTGCCAGCAGCTTTTCCGGGACAGCCAGCGAGACCCAGTACTTC
CDR3 protein: CASSFSGTASETQYF

J gene: TRBJ1-5
D gene: TRBD1
clone size: -
V gene: TRBV9
CDR3 DNA: TGTGCCAGCAGCGCAACAGGGGGTTATCAGCCCCAGCATTTT
CDR3 protein: CASSATGGYQPQHF

J gene: TRBJ1-5
D gene: -
clone size: -
V gene: TRBV30
CDR3 DNA: TGTGCTGTCGGCGGTCCCAATCAGCCCCAGCATTTT
CDR3 protein: CAVGGPNQPQHF

J gene: TRBJ2-5
D gene: -
clone size: -
V gene: TRBV11-2
CDR3 DNA: TGTGCCAGCAGCCTCGCAGCGAACGAACAAGAGACCCAGTACTTC
CDR3 protein: CASSLAANEQETQYF

J gene: TRBJ2-7
D gene: TRBD1
clone size: -
V gene: TRBV4-1
CDR3 DNA: TGCGCCAGCAGCCACGAAGACAGGGGGGGCTACGAGCAGTACTTC
CDR3 protein: CASSHEDRGGYEQYF

J gene: TRBJ2-7
D gene: -
clone size: -
V gene: TRBV11-2
CDR3 DNA: TGTGCCAGCAGCTTAGACAGGGACTACGAGCAGTACTTC
CDR3 protein: CASSLDRDYEQYF

J gene: TRBJ2-1
D gene: -
clone size: -
V gene: TRBV10-3
CDR3 DNA: TGTGCCATCAGTGAGTCACGGGGAGGGGGATACAATGAGCAGTTCTTC
CDR3 protein: CAISESRGGGYNEQFF

J gene: TRBJ2-2
D gene: TRBD2
clone size: -
V gene: TRBV7-2
CDR3 DNA: TGTGCCAGCAGCTTAGCAGGGACTAGCGACGGGGAGCTGTTTTTT
CDR3 protein: CASSLAGTSDGELFF

J gene: TRBJ2-1
D gene: -
clone size: -
V gene: TRBV5-1
CDR3 DNA: TGCGCCAGCAGCTTGTTGGGGGGCTCCTACAATGAGCAGTTCTTC
CDR3 protein: CASSLLGGSYNEQFF

J gene: TRBJ2-7
D gene: TRBD1
clone size: -
V gene: TRBV27
CDR3 DNA: TGTGCCAGCAGCCGGGGACAGCTTAACTCCTACGAGCAGTACTTC
CDR3 protein: CASSRGQLNSYEQYF

J gene: TRBJ2-5
D gene: TRBD1
clone size: -
V gene: TRBV18
CDR3 DNA: TGTGCCAGCTCACTCGGACAGGGGAGGGAGACCCAGTACTTC
CDR3 protein: CASSLGQGRETQYF

J gene: TRBJ2-5
D gene: TRBD2
clone size: -
V gene: TRBV11-3
CDR3 DNA: TGTGCCAGCAGCTTCGGGCTAGCGGGGTGGTCTGTGACCCAGTACTTC
CDR3 protein: CASSFGLAGWSVTQYF

J gene: TRBJ1-2
D gene: TRBD1
clone size: -
V gene: TRBV6-2/TRBV6-3
CDR3 DNA: TGTGCCAGCAGTCTCCGACAGGGGTCGGGATATGGCTACACCTTC
CDR3 protein: CASSLRQGSGYGYTF

J gene: TRBJ1-1
D gene: TRBD1
clone size: -
V gene: TRBV5-1
CDR3 DNA: TGCGCCAGCAGCCGTGGACAGGGAAGCACTGAAGCTTTCTTT
CDR3 protein: CASSRGQGSTEAFF

J gene: TRBJ1-2
D gene: -
clone size: -
V gene: TRBV7-8
CDR3 DNA: TGTGCCAGCAGCTTGGCAGTAACGGGAGGTAGATATGGCTACACCTTC
CDR3 protein: CASSLAVTGGRYGYTF

J gene: TRBJ1-6
D gene: TRBD1
clone size: -
V gene: TRBV30
CDR3 DNA: TGTGCCTGGAACTACAGGGGGCCTTCACCCCTCCACTTT
CDR3 protein: CAWNYRGPSPLHF

J gene: TRBJ1-1
D gene: -
clone size: -
V gene: TRBV7-2
CDR3 DNA: TGTGCCAGCAGCTTACGGGGAGCGAACACTGAAGCTTTCTTT
CDR3 protein: CASSLRGANTEAFF

J gene: TRBJ2-5
D gene: -
clone size: -
V gene: TRBV7-9
CDR3 DNA: TGTGCCAGCAGCCCGGCCCTCGGGCAAGAGACCCAGTACTTC
CDR3 protein: CASSPALGQETQYF

J gene: TRBJ1-6
D gene: TRBD1
clone size: -
V gene: TRBV9
CDR3 DNA: TGTGCCAGCAGCGCCGGGACAGGGAGGGCAAATTCACCCCTCCACTTT
CDR3 protein: CASSAGTGRANSPLHF

J gene: TRBJ2-3
D gene: TRBD2
clone size: -
V gene: TRBV27
CDR3 DNA: TGTGCCAGCACCAAACTAGCGGGGGGAACCACAGATACGCAGTATTTT
CDR3 protein: CASTKLAGGTTDTQYF

J gene: TRBJ2-1
D gene: TRBD2
clone size: -
V gene: TRBV11-2
CDR3 DNA: TGTGCCAGCAGCTTAGTCGGACTAGCGGTCGGCAATGAGCAGTTCTTC
CDR3 protein: CASSLVGLAVGNEQFF

J gene: TRBJ1-6
D gene: -
clone size: once
V gene: TRBV7-3
CDR3 DNA: TGTGCCAGCGCCCGTAACGCTGTCGGTTCACCCCTCCACTTT
CDR3 protein: CASARNAVGSPLHF

J gene: TRBJ2-1
D gene: -
clone size: -
V gene: TRBV4-1
CDR3 DNA: TGCGCCAGCAGCCAAGATCTTGTCTATGGGGGGGAGCAGTTCTTC
CDR3 protein: CASSQDLVYGGEQFF

J gene: TRBJ2-5
D gene: -
clone size: -
V gene: TRBV9
CDR3 DNA: TGTGCCAGCAGCCCTGGGGCCGGGGGAGGTTCGGAGACCCAGTACTTC
CDR3 protein: CASSPGAGGGSETQYF

J gene: TRBJ1-1
D gene: -
clone size: once
V gene: TRBV10-2
CDR3 DNA: TGCGCCAGCAGTGACAGGGATGAAGCTTTCTTT
CDR3 protein: CASSDRDEAFF

J gene: TRBJ2-7
D gene: -
clone size: -
V gene: TRBV19
CDR3 DNA: TGTGCCAGTAGTTCCGGACTATCCTACGAGCAGTACTTC
CDR3 protein: CASSSGLSYEQYF

J gene: TRBJ2-3
D gene: TRBD2
clone size: -
V gene: TRBV10-3
CDR3 DNA: TGTGCCATCAGTAAAGCGGGGGGCGGTGAAGATACGCAGTATTTT
CDR3 protein: CAISKAGGGEDTQYF

J gene: TRBJ1-2
D gene: -
clone size: -
V gene: TRBV24-1
CDR3 DNA: TGTGCCACCAGTGATGCCACTTATTCTCATGGCTACACCTTC
CDR3 protein: CATSDATYSHGYTF

J gene: TRBJ1-2
D gene: -
clone size: -
V gene: TRBV4-1
CDR3 DNA: TGCGCCAGCAGCCAGGCAAACTATGGCTACACCTTC
CDR3 protein: CASSQANYGYTF

J gene: TRBJ1-3
D gene: -
clone size: -
V gene: TRBV7-6
CDR3 DNA: TGTGCCAGCAGCCTCGGGGAGGGAAACACCATATATTTT
CDR3 protein: CASSLGEGNTIYF

J gene: TRBJ1-5
D gene: TRBD1
clone size: few
V gene: TRBV30
CDR3 DNA: TGTGCCTGGAGTTTGGACAGGGGCGACTATAGCAATCAGCCCCAGCATTTT
CDR3 protein: CAWSLDRGDYSNQPQHF